The 5 T cell receptor beta chains below were found in one sample sequenced in a study of identical twins. TCRdb called the 5' RACE reads again in MiXCR, with one record for every CDR3 protein. Found here are 500,000 or so distinct CDR3 sequences, 13% to 15% of them singletons; the top ten hold approximately 0.98%. The data also belong to a second study, concerning yellow fever vaccine responses in identical twins.

Sequenced input: CD4+ T cells sorted from blood. These receptors all stem from a woman younger than 30 in good health.

The V and J genes are TRBV25-1 and TRBJ2-1; the D is unclear. V was cut by 3 bases and J by 4 bases, with 19 bases left in between. The CDR3 spans 17 residues. CDR1 and CDR2 (germline): MGHDK, SYGVNS. The CDR3 is CASSEPLGSATYNEQFF. The CDR3 bases are TGTGCCAGCAGTGAGCCCCTTGGATCCGCTACTTACAATGAGCAGTTCTTC.

The table lists this clonotype with a few counts. The chain is built from TRBV20-1 and TRBJ2-3, with a possible D match to TRBD2 (6 bases). Germline CDR1 reads DFQATT; CDR2 reads SNEGSKA (reference sequence). This CDR3 comprises 14 residues. V was shortened by 5 bases and J by 5 bases, with 17 bases between the two germline ends. The CDR3 protein is CSAQVVGGLDTQYF. The CDR3 region has the DNA TGCAGTGCTCAAGTGGTGGGAGGATTAGATACGCAGTATTTT.

At least ten counts were recorded for this clonotype. The CDR3 region is CASSLGQEGGQPQHF. As DNA, the CDR3 is TGTGCCAGCAGTTTAGGGCAGGAGGGCGGTCAGCCCCAGCATTTT. The chain employs TRBV12-3 or TRBV12-4 and TRBJ1-5; D not resolved. This CDR3 region has 15 residues. The germline V and J ends were trimmed by 1 base and 6 bases, with 13 bases remaining between them.

This clonotype has just a few counts. The chain is built from TRBV24-1 and TRBJ1-5, with TRBD1 as a possible D gene (5 bases). The CDR3 contains 13 residues. The germline CDR1 and CDR2 sequences are KGHDR and SFDVKD. The germline V and J ends were trimmed by 10 bases and 0 bases, with 9 bases remaining between them. The CDR3 region has the DNA TGTGCCACTCAGGGATATAGCAATCAGCCCCAGCATTTT. It encodes CATQGYSNQPQHF.

This clonotype was observed a handful of times. This chain uses TRBV20-1 with TRBJ1-5; no firm D call. The CDR3 covers 14 residues. V was clipped by 6 bases and J by 3 bases, with 15 bases between them. Germline V CDR1 and CDR2: DFQATT, SNEGSKA (reference sequence). Written as DNA, the CDR3 is TGCAGTGCCAAAAGGGAGACGATCAATCAGCCCCAGCATTTT. It translates to CSAKRETINQPQHF.